These 9 T cell receptor beta chains share one sample of origin, sequenced in a study of cytomegalovirus exposure and HLA in healthy donors. 60 Vbeta and 13 Jbeta primers were used in PCR. Here immunoSEQ multiplex PCR was the method, and the copy in TCRdb shows in-frame clones only, minus some. The top ten hold over 6% of the sample, which has about 140,000 clones, over 70% seen once. The material sequenced was PBMCs. The receptors come from a man aged 25-45 years in good health and CMV-seronegative.

The sample holds a few counts of this clone. The chain uses TRBV28 and TRBJ1-2, with 7 bases lining up with TRBD1. Trimming removed 6 bases from V and 2 bases from J; junction bases left unmatched: 9. The CDR3 sequence is 15 residues long. Germline V gene lookup returns CDR1 MDHEN and CDR2 SYDVKM. DNA for the CDR3: TGTGCCAGCAGCAAGGACCCGGGACAGAACTATGGCTACACCTTC. This sequence encodes CASSKDPGQNYGYTF.

There are a few counts of this clone. The chain is built from TRBV27 and TRBJ2-3, with D possibly matching TRBD2 (5 bases). CDR1 and CDR2 (germline): MNHEY, SMNVEV (reference sequence). This CDR3 contains 14 residues. V lost 6 bases and J lost 4, with 14 bases in between. The DNA of the CDR3 is TGTGCCAGCAGCTATACTAGGGCCTCAGATACGCAGTATTTT. This gives the protein CASSYTRASDTQYF.

This clone came up once. The rearrangement links TRBV10-1 to TRBJ1-4; 10 bases match TRBD1. The CDR3 covers 12 residues. Germline CDR1 reads WNHNN; CDR2 reads SYGVQD (reference sequence). Trimming at V came to 10 bases and at J to 6 bases, leaving 2 bases not matched to a gene. As DNA, the CDR3 is TGCGCCACCGGGACAGGGGATGAAAAACTGTTTTTT. This encodes CATGTGDEKLFF.

This sequence joins TRBV9 and TRBJ2-1; 9 bases fit TRBD2. The junction had 3 bases not matched to a gene; V was cut back by 2 bases and J by 6 bases. The CDR3 runs to 14 residues. Germline values: CDR1 SGDLS, CDR2 YYNGEE. The CDR3 sequence is CASSVAGGSNEQFF. CDR3 sequence (DNA): TGTGCCAGCAGCGTCGCGGGGGGGAGCAATGAGCAGTTCTTC.

The chain employs TRBV7-9 and TRBJ2-6; no clear D. CDR3 size: 16 residues. The germline V and J ends were trimmed by 5 bases and 11 bases, with 22 bases remaining between them. Germline V lookup: CDR1 SEHNR, CDR2 FQNEAQ (reference sequence). CDR3 bases: TGTGCCAGCAGCCCGCCAGGAAGGTCTGCTGTCCACGTCCTGACTTTC. It specifies CASSPPGRSAVHVLTF. Based on the CDR3 plus reference TRBV7-9 and TRBJ2-6, the full variable domain is DTGVSQNPRHKITKRGQNVTFRCDPISEHNRLYWYRQTLGQGPEFLTYFQNEAQLEKSRLLSDRFSAERPKGSFSTLEIQRTEQGDSAMYLCASSPPGRSAVHVLTFGAGSRLTVL.

The rearrangement uses TRBV28 and TRBJ2-7, with a tentative D call TRBD2 (6 bases). Trimming shortened V by 4 bases and J by 3 bases, and 16 bases separated the two germline ends. This CDR3 contains 15 residues. Germline V CDR1 and CDR2: MDHEN, SYDVKM. CDR3 region: CASSSQTRGLYEQYF. In DNA, the CDR3 is TGTGCCAGCAGTTCTCAGACTAGAGGTCTCTACGAGCAGTACTTC.

The chain carries TRBV2 and TRBJ1-5, with 7 bases identical to TRBD1. The V and J ends lost 8 bases and 2 bases, in that order; junction bases with no gene match: 12. Germline V gene sequence: CDR1 SNHLY, CDR2 FYNNEI. The CDR3 has 16 amino acids. The CDR3 here is CASRSLATGGNQPQHF. The CDR3 DNA reads as TGTGCCAGCCGATCCCTCGCAACAGGGGGCAATCAGCCCCAGCATTTT.

In nucleotides, the CDR3 is TGTGCCAGTAGAAACTCCGGGACAGGAAACGCCTACACCTTC. Its protein product is CASRNSGTGNAYTF. The V call is TRBV19, the J call TRBJ1-2, with TRBD1 matching over 8 bases. The CDR3 length is 14 residues. The J segment lost 10 bases and the V segment lost 6 bases, leaving 13 bases of the junction unmatched. Germline assignment: CDR1 LNHDA and CDR2 SQIVND (reference sequence).

The genes are TRBV7-8 and TRBJ2-3, with TRBD2 identical over 13 bases. Germline V gene lookup returns CDR1 SGHVS and CDR2 FQNEAQ. The CDR3 consists of 16 residues. The junction had 8 bases not matched to a gene; V was cut back by 5 bases and J by 6 bases. In DNA, the CDR3 is TGTGCCAGCAGCAACCTGACTAGCGGGAGGAGGGATACGCAGTATTTT. Protein: CASSNLTSGRRDTQYF.